This entry concerns a single T cell receptor beta chain. No antigen is known for it. V lost 4 bases, J lost 2 bases, and 15 bases lay in between. The germline V gene encodes CDR1 GTSNPN and CDR2 SVGIG (reference sequence). CDR3 size: 15 residues. This record comes from a study of shared clonotypes between healthy human individuals. Study results and limitations: In having few donors, the study represented limited genetic and exposure-history diversity.

TCRdb keeps only in-frame clones here, not all; method: immunoSEQ multiplex PCR. Of some 1,900,000 clones listed, roughly 94% are singletons. Naive CD8 cells were CD45RO-negative, positively selected for CCR7, excluding terminally differentiated effector memory CD45RA+ cells. Sequencing input: naive CD8+ T cells sorted from blood. This receptor was taken from a man between 18 and 35 years old in good health. The rearrangement joins TRBV30 to TRBJ2-1; D is perhaps TRBD1 (5 bases). CDR3 bases: TGTGCCTGGAACCCTGGGGCGTCCACCTACAATGAGCAGTTCTTC. It translates to CAWNPGASTYNEQFF. Full variable domain (outside the CDR3, taken from reference TRBV30 and TRBJ2-1): SQTIHQWPATLVQPVGSPLSLECTVEGTSNPNLYWYRQAAGRGLQLLFYSVGIGQISSEVPQNLSASRPQDRQFILSSKKLLLSDSGFYLCAWNPGASTYNEQFFGPGTRLTVL.